The 2 T cell receptor beta chains presented below share a single source sample, sequenced in a study of human T cells and chemical hapten exposure. Time point indicated: patch test 1, 2 weeks after DPC sensitization. Described treatment: therapeutic diphenylcyclopropenone sensitization with weekly scalp DPC. MiXCR, run by TCRdb on the RACE reads, gives a single entry per CDR3 protein. The table has 65,000 to 80,000 distinct CDR3 sequences, under 13% seen once. The sequenced sample was whole blood, obtained in connection with sensitization to the hapten diphenylcyclopropenone (DPC). These receptors were obtained from a woman aged 45-65 years with alopecia areata. Some clones in this sample may be carry-over from other donors' samples.

This clonotype occurred a few times. V gene TRBV5-1 combines with J gene TRBJ2-1; the match to TRBD2 covers 11 bases. The junction had 11 bases not matched to a gene; V was cut back by 2 bases and J by 1 base. Germline lookup yields CDR1 SGHRS and CDR2 YFSETQ. CDR3 size: 19 residues. The CDR3 is CASSFPGTSGLFSYNEQFF. The CDR3 region has the DNA TGCGCCAGCAGCTTCCCCGGGACTAGCGGCTTATTTTCCTACAATGAGCAGTTCTTC.

This clonotype was observed a handful of times. This chain connects TRBV24-1 to TRBJ1-1, with 9 bases aligning to TRBD1. V shed 8 bases and J 6 bases; nucleotides not matched to a gene: 6. The CDR3 length is 13 residues. Germline CDR1 reads KGHDR; CDR2 reads SFDVKD. CDR3 nucleotide sequence: TGTGCCACCACGCGGGGACAGGGTGCTGAAGCTTTCTTT. Amino acid sequence: CATTRGQGAEAFF.